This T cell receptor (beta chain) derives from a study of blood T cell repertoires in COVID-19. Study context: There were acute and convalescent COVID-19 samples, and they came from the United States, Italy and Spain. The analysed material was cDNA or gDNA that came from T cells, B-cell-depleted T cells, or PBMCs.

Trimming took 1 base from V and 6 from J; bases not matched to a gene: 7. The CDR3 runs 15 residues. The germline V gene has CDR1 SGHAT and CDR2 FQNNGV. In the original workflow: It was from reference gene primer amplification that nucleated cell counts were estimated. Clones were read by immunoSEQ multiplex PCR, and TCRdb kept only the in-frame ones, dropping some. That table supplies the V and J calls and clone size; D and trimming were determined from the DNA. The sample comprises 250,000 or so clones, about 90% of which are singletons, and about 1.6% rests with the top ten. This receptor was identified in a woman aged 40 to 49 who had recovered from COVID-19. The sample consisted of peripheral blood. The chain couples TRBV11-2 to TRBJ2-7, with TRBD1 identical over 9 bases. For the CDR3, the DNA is TGTGCCAGCAGCTTAGTTCCCGGGACAGGGATCGAGCAGTACTTC. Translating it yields CASSLVPGTGIEQYF.